This entry lists 29 T cell receptor beta chains sequenced from one sample in a study of blood T cell repertoires in COVID-19. Method: immunoSEQ multiplex PCR; TCRdb's copy keeps in-frame clones and lacks some. The table has around 170,000 clones, approximately 90% seen once. The material sequenced was peripheral blood. The receptor source for this set is a man aged 50 to 59 with acute or convalescent COVID-19.

CDR3 DNA sequence: TGTGCCAGCAGCGACAGGGGAAGGGCAAACACCATATATTTT. Protein: CASSDRGRANTIYF. The chain joins TRBV5-5 to TRBJ1-3; 8 positions match TRBD1. The CDR3 runs 14 residues. The junction had 6 bases not matched to a gene; V was cut back by 4 bases and J by 6 bases. The V gene's germline CDR1 is SGHKS and CDR2 YYEKEE (reference sequence).

The CDR3 sequence is CASSNRDYRYNEQFF. CDR3 in DNA: TGCGCCAGCAGCAACCGGGACTATCGGTACAATGAGCAGTTCTTC. This sequence joins TRBV5-1 and TRBJ2-1, with 7 nucleotides matching TRBD2. The CDR3 length is 15 residues. Trimming took 4 bases from V and 4 from J; bases not matched to a gene: 8. Germline CDR1 SGHRS, CDR2 YFSETQ.

The genes are TRBV7-8 and TRBJ1-2, with 12 bases lining up with TRBD1. The CDR3 has 15 residues. Germline V gene sequence: CDR1 SGHVS, CDR2 FQNEAQ. The V and J ends lost 5 bases and 5 bases, in that order; junction bases with no gene match: 6. The chain's CDR3 is CASSRDRGPTYGYTF. The CDR3 region has the DNA TGTGCCAGCAGCAGGGACAGGGGGCCGACTTATGGCTACACCTTC.

In the case of this clone: Other nucleotide sequences in the sample specify the same CDR3. The CDR3 nucleotides read TGTGCCAGTAGTATAACCGGGGGCAATCAGCCCCAGCATTTT. The encoded protein is CASSITGGNQPQHF. The chain combines TRBV19 with TRBJ1-5; D uncertain. Per germline, CDR1 LNHDA and CDR2 SQIVND (reference sequence). CDR3 length: 14 residues. Trimming removed 2 bases from V and 2 bases from J, with 7 bases in between.

The rearrangement joins TRBV12-3 or TRBV12-4 to TRBJ1-1; perhaps TRBD1 as D (5 bases). The CDR3 spans 13 residues. V was trimmed by 3 bases and J by 5 bases, leaving 10 bases between them. The CDR3 bases are TGTGCCAGCAGTTTTCGGGGGAGGACTGAAGCTTTCTTT. This translates into CASSFRGRTEAFF.

This clone was counted once. V gene TRBV5-6 combines with J gene TRBJ1-3, with D perhaps matching TRBD1 (5 bases). Trimming pared 0 bases from V and 2 bases from J, leaving 21 bases between. Germline values: CDR1 SGHDT, CDR2 YYEEEE. This CDR3 has 19 residues. CDR3 bases: TGTGCCAGCAGCTTGGCTGTGTTTGGGGCCCTGGTTACTGGAAACACCATATATTTT. Translating gives CASSLAVFGALVTGNTIYF.

V and J are TRBV10-3 and TRBJ1-6; weak D call: TRBD1 (6 bases). This CDR3 comprises 15 residues. V dropped 6 bases and J dropped 5 bases, with 14 bases sitting between them. Germline lookup yields CDR1 ENHRY and CDR2 SYGVKD. As DNA, the CDR3 is TGTGCCATCAGGGGCGGACAGAACAATAATTCACCCCTCCACTTT. Amino acid sequence: CAIRGGQNNNSPLHF.

This chain links TRBV9 with TRBJ2-3, with TRBD2 identical over 13 bases. Germline loops: CDR1 SGDLS, CDR2 YYNGEE. Trimming cost V 3 bases and J 7 bases; bases outside gene matches: 11. This CDR3 region has 17 residues. CDR3 region: CASSASRGTSGTYTQYF. CDR3 sequence (DNA): TGTGCCAGCAGCGCTTCCAGGGGGACTAGCGGGACCTATACGCAGTATTTT.

The V and J genes are TRBV19 and TRBJ1-2; 9 positions match TRBD1. J was trimmed by 2 bases and V by 5 bases; bases with no gene match: 9. This CDR3 is built from 16 residues. Germline V gene sequence: CDR1 LNHDA, CDR2 SQIVND (reference sequence). CDR3 residues: CASSSRRGQGNYGYTF. The CDR3 nucleotides read TGTGCCAGTAGTTCACGACGAGGACAGGGGAACTATGGCTACACCTTC.

This clone was picked up a small number of times. V and J are TRBV28 and TRBJ1-5; 7 nucleotides line up with TRBD1. The V gene's germline CDR1 is MDHEN and CDR2 SYDVKM. V shed 5 bases and J 1 base; nucleotides not matched to a gene: 11. The CDR3 totals 17 residues. CDR3 coding DNA: TGTGCCAGCAGTCTCTGGACAGGAGACATAAGCAATCAGCCCCAGCATTTT. Translating gives CASSLWTGDISNQPQHF.

This chain joins TRBV3-1 (or the pseudogene TRBV3-2) and TRBJ1-2; tentatively, D is TRBD1 (5 bases). Germline V gives CDR1 LGHDT, CDR2 YNNKEL (reference sequence). The V end was cut by 1 base, the J end by 5 bases, with 14 bases between. CDR3 length: 15 amino acids. Here the CDR3 DNA reads TGTGCCAGCAGCCAAGCGGGACTCGTGCCTTATGGCTACACCTTC. Translating it yields CASSQAGLVPYGYTF.

This clone was seen a handful of times. The gene calls are TRBV5-1 and TRBJ1-6, with a possible D match to TRBD1 (6 bases). V shed 5 bases and J shed 5 bases, with 8 bases lying between them. The CDR3 runs 13 residues. CDR1 and CDR2 from the germline V gene are SGHRS and YFSETQ. In DNA form, the CDR3 reads TGCGCCAGCAGTGACAGGAATAATTCACCCCTCCACTTT. Its protein is CASSDRNNSPLHF. Full variable domain (remainder filled in from reference TRBV5-1 and TRBJ1-6): KAGVTQTPRYLIKTRGQQVTLSCSPISGHRSVSWYQQTPGQGLQFLFEYFSETQRNKGNFPGRFSGRQFSNSRSEMNVSTLELGDSALYLCASSDRNNSPLHFGNGTRLTVT.

V and J are TRBV28 and TRBJ1-4, with D maybe TRBD1 (6 bases). The CDR3 is made up of 15 amino acids. CDR1 and CDR2 (germline): MDHEN, SYDVKM. Trimming left V 5 bases short and J 3 bases short, with 13 bases between. This chain's CDR3 is CASSPEGGANEKLFF. The CDR3 region has the DNA TGTGCCAGCAGTCCCGAGGGGGGGGCTAATGAAAAACTGTTTTTT.

In nucleotides, the CDR3 is TGTGCCAGAAGCTCCCTTATGGGGCTGCACGAGCAGTACGTC. Translated, it gives CARSSLMGLHEQYV. V is TRBV5-3 and J is TRBJ2-7; D is possibly TRBD1 (5 bases). TRBV5-3 is given ORF status, its function remaining uncertain. The CDR3 extends over 14 amino acids. The V and J ends lost 3 bases and 5 bases respectively, with 15 bases between them.

This chain uses TRBV5-1 with TRBJ1-1, with 7 bases identical to TRBD1. Trimming removed 1 base from V and 2 bases from J; junction bases left unmatched: 2. Germline V gene data show CDR1 as SGHRS and CDR2 as YFSETQ. The CDR3 extends over 14 amino acids. This CDR3 reads CASSLPGGNTEAFF. The CDR3 bases are TGCGCCAGCAGCTTGCCAGGGGGAAACACTGAAGCTTTCTTT.

The chain carries TRBV7-3 and TRBJ2-3, with 7 nucleotides matching TRBD2. The J segment lost 2 bases and the V segment lost 4 bases, leaving 3 bases of the junction unmatched. The CDR3 is made up of 14 amino acids. Germline CDR1 reads SGHTA; CDR2 reads FQGTGA. CDR3: CASSSSGYTDTQYF. Here the CDR3 DNA reads TGTGCCAGCAGCTCTAGCGGATACACAGATACGCAGTATTTT.

CDR3 protein: CASSPRMGHEQFF. The CDR3, as DNA: TGTGCCAGCTCACCACGGATGGGGCATGAGCAGTTCTTC. The J gene is TRBJ2-1, the V gene TRBV18, with D possibly TRBD1 on 5 matching bases. Germline values: CDR1 KGHSH, CDR2 LQKENI. Trimming stripped 1 base from V and 8 bases from J, with 9 bases between. CDR3 length: 13 residues.

This chain links TRBV15 with TRBJ2-2, with TRBD1 matching over 7 bases. CDR1 LNHNV and CDR2 YYDKDF come from the germline V gene (reference sequence). V dropped 0 bases and J dropped 4; count of bases not matched to a gene: 5. CDR3 length equals 16 residues. The CDR3 reads CATSRDDRVGTGELFF. The CDR3 region has the DNA TGTGCCACCAGCAGAGATGACAGGGTTGGCACCGGGGAGCTGTTTTTT.

V and J are TRBV7-8 and TRBJ2-1, with TRBD2 identical over 13 bases. With V trimmed by 5 bases and J by 7 bases, 5 bases remained unmatched. The CDR3 runs 15 residues. Per germline, CDR1 SGHVS and CDR2 FQNEAQ. DNA for the CDR3: TGTGCCAGCAGCCAGACTAGCGGGAGGAGGAATGAGCAGTTCTTC. Amino acid sequence: CASSQTSGRRNEQFF.

This clone has a single count. The chain combines TRBV19 with TRBJ2-3; TRBD2 aligns across 9 bases. The CDR3 runs to 17 residues. The trim removed 1 base at V and 4 bases at J, leaving 9 bases unmatched. In germline, CDR1 is LNHDA, CDR2 SQIVND (reference sequence). CDR3 sequence: CASSIVGPSGIADTQYF. CDR3 nucleotide sequence: TGTGCCAGTAGTATAGTTGGTCCTAGCGGGATAGCAGATACGCAGTATTTT.

This clone was detected only once. This chain uses TRBV12-3 or TRBV12-4 with TRBJ1-5, with D possibly TRBD1 on 5 matching bases. V lost 6 bases to trimming and J lost 7 bases, with 13 bases between them. The CDR3 totals 13 residues. CDR3 nucleotide sequence: TGTGCCAGCAGGGGGGAGGTTATGCAGCCCCAGCATTTT. Translating gives CASRGEVMQPQHF.

The chain uses TRBV5-5 and TRBJ1-1; 7 bases fit TRBD1. CDR3 length: 16 residues. CDR1 SGHKS and CDR2 YYEKEE come from the germline V gene (reference sequence). J lost 2 bases, V lost 1 base, and 8 bases had no gene match. This CDR3 is CASSLSTGVINTEAFF. As DNA, the CDR3 is TGTGCCAGCAGCTTGTCCACAGGGGTTATTAACACTGAAGCTTTCTTT. Combining the CDR3 with reference TRBV5-5 and TRBJ1-1 gives the whole variable domain DAGVTQSPTHLIKTRGQQVTLRCSPISGHKSVSWYQQVLGQGPQFIFQYYEKEERGRGNFPDRFSARQFPNYSSELNVNALLLGDSALYLCASSLSTGVINTEAFFGQGTRLTVV.

The rearrangement uses TRBV30 and TRBJ2-7; 9 bases map to TRBD1. With V trimmed by 2 bases and J by 1 base, 6 bases remained unmatched. Per the germline V gene, CDR1 is GTSNPN and CDR2 is SVGIG (reference sequence). The length of the CDR3 is 15 residues. CDR3 amino acids: CAWSSPGQGSYEQYV. The CDR3, as DNA: TGTGCCTGGAGTTCCCCGGGACAGGGATCCTACGAGCAGTACGTC.

V and J are TRBV19 and TRBJ1-4; D perhaps matches TRBD1 (6 bases). CDR1 LNHDA and CDR2 SQIVND come from the germline V gene (reference sequence). This CDR3 has 17 amino acids. Trimming left V 1 base short and J 0 bases short, with 12 bases between. This CDR3 reads CASSIGRTAATNEKLFF. DNA of the CDR3: TGTGCCAGTAGTATAGGCCGGACAGCTGCAACTAATGAAAAACTGTTTTTT.

The gene calls are TRBV7-9 and TRBJ2-1; no clear D gene. The CDR3 consists of 13 residues. V was trimmed by 3 bases and J by 4 bases, leaving 7 bases between them. Per the germline V gene, CDR1 is SEHNR and CDR2 is FQNEAQ (reference sequence). CDR3 DNA: TGTGCCAGCAGCTTGACGGGTTACAATGAGCAGTTCTTC. It is translated as CASSLTGYNEQFF.

This clone has just one count. This chain joins TRBV11-2 and TRBJ2-3, with TRBD2 as a possible D gene (6 bases). This CDR3 contains 15 residues. The ends were cut back, 5 bases at V and 5 bases at J, with 17 bases in the middle. The germline V gene has CDR1 SGHAT and CDR2 FQNNGV. The CDR3 DNA is TGTGCCAGCAGCACCCAGGAGGGGCCGATAGATACGCAGTATTTT. Translated, it gives CASSTQEGPIDTQYF.

This clone was observed once. The V gene is TRBV14, the J gene TRBJ1-3; a weak D match, TRBD1 (6 bases). Trimming shortened V by 4 bases and J by 4 bases, and 8 bases separated the two germline ends. The CDR3 sequence is 13 residues long. Germline CDR1 is SGHDN and CDR2 is FVKESK. CDR3 nucleotide sequence: TGTGCCAGCAGCCCAGGGGTCGGAAACACCATATATTTT. Its translation: CASSPGVGNTIYF.

This chain links TRBV10-3 with TRBJ2-5, with 11 positions matching TRBD2. The V gene's germline CDR1 is ENHRY and CDR2 SYGVKD. The CDR3 runs to 16 residues. The V gene end was trimmed by 2 bases and the J gene end by 5 bases; junction bases not matched to a gene: 7. CDR3 sequence reads: CAISERGSGGAETQYF. The CDR3 DNA reads as TGTGCCATCAGTGAGCGCGGTAGCGGGGGGGCTGAGACCCAGTACTTC.

The chain uses TRBV10-3 and TRBJ1-1; no clear D gene. V was trimmed by 3 bases and J by 0 bases, leaving 8 bases between them. The CDR3 runs to 14 residues. Germline CDR1 and CDR2: ENHRY and SYGVKD. The CDR3 sequence is CAISERAMNTEAFF. As DNA, the CDR3 is TGTGCCATCAGTGAAAGAGCCATGAACACTGAAGCTTTCTTT.